What follows describes a single TCR beta chain. What it binds is not known. This specimen comes from a study of cytomegalovirus exposure and HLA in healthy donors. Study findings and constraints: Usually a TCR sequence was rare, but some public TCRs were found in many donors. Presence/absence analyses rested on an assumption that sequencing depth was roughly uniform across donors. In vitro, three CMV-associated chains proved specific for CMV antigens. Among TCR beta chains, those listed as cytomegalovirus-associated numbered more than 150.

Germline V gene data show CDR1 as WNHNN and CDR2 as SYGVQD (reference sequence). V was shortened by 5 bases and J by 4 bases, with 11 bases between the two germline ends. The CDR3 is 13 residues long. It was with 60 Vbeta and 13 Jbeta primers that the PCR ran. The repertoire was sequenced with immunoSEQ multiplex PCR; TCRdb's copy has only in-frame clones and lacks some. The sample lists approximately 80,000 clones, about 68% occurring once. V is TRBV10-1 and J is TRBJ1-1, with D tentatively TRBD1 (5 bases). The TCR comes from a man aged 25 to 45 in good health and CMV-seropositive. What was sequenced was PBMCs. Here the CDR3 DNA reads TGCGCCAGCAGTATGGGGGGGGGCACTGAAGCTTTCTTT. This codes for CASSMGGGTEAFF.